One sample yielded the 30 T cell receptor beta chains listed below, sequenced in a study of T cells in localized non-small cell lung cancer. Clones were sequenced by immunoSEQ multiplex PCR, and TCRdb holds only the in-frame ones, with some missing. The sample shows approximately 2,500 clones, about two fifths of them seen only once. The sequencing used lung tumor tissue, collected before any cancer treatment. The receptors shown here come from a male donor at least 60 years old with stage I squamous cell lung carcinoma.

The table lists this clone with a few counts. The CDR3 DNA sequence: TGTGCCAGCAGCTTATTAGCGGGAGGAGGGAATGAGCAGTTCTTC. It encodes CASSLLAGGGNEQFF. This chain uses TRBV7-1 with TRBJ2-1; 10 nucleotides align to TRBD2. TRBV7-1 counts as an open reading frame of uncertain function. V gave up 4 bases and J gave up 7 bases; unmatched junction bases: 7. This CDR3 is built from 15 residues.

J is TRBJ1-1 and V is TRBV29-1; no reliable D call. V gave up 2 bases and J gave up 11 bases, with 21 bases separating them. Germline CDR1 SQVTM, CDR2 ANQGSEA. The CDR3 loop spans 14 amino acids. The CDR3 DNA reads as TGCAGCGTTGAAAAACTAGTCAGGAACTATAGGGCTTTCTTT. Translation: CSVEKLVRNYRAFF.

This rearrangement joins TRBV6-8 to TRBJ2-2, with a possible D match to TRBD2 (6 bases). CDR3 length equals 17 residues. Germline-derived CDR1 and CDR2 are MNHGY and SAAAGT. V lost 5 bases and J lost 5, with 21 bases in between. The CDR3 DNA is TGTGCCAGCAGTCACACCCGGGACTCTTCAAGGACCGGGGAGCTGTTTTTT. Residues: CASSHTRDSSRTGELFF.

V usage is TRBV19 and J usage is TRBJ2-5, with 12 bases identical to TRBD2. The length of the CDR3 is 16 residues. In germline, CDR1 is LNHDA, CDR2 SQIVND (reference sequence). Germline trimming cut 4 bases from V and 1 base from J; bases unmatched to any gene: 4. The CDR3 protein is CASSNRLAGAQETQYF. The DNA for the CDR3 is TGTGCCAGTAGTAACCGACTAGCGGGGGCCCAAGAGACCCAGTACTTC.

This clone was counted between two and nine times. The chain links TRBV9 to TRBJ2-1; D may match TRBD1 or TRBD2 (6 bases each). CDR3 length: 14 residues. Per germline, CDR1 SGDLS and CDR2 YYNGEE. Trimming shortened V by 5 bases and J by 8 bases, and 17 bases separated the two germline ends. The CDR3 DNA sequence: TGTGCCAGCAGTGAAGGGGGGTTCCCACATGAGCAGTTCTTC. Translating it yields CASSEGGFPHEQFF. The full variable domain, its missing parts supplied by reference TRBV9 and TRBJ2-1, is DSGVTQTPKHLITATGQRVTLRCSPRSGDLSVYWYQQSLDQGLQFLIQYYNGEERAKGNILERFSAQQFPDLHSELNLSSLELGDSALYFCASSEGGFPHEQFFGPGTRLTVL.

This clone ranks as large. The J gene is TRBJ1-2, the V gene TRBV9; 7 nucleotides align to TRBD1. Germline CDR1 reads SGDLS; CDR2 reads YYNGEE. This CDR3 comprises 15 residues. Germline trimming cut 6 bases from V and 8 bases from J; bases unmatched to any gene: 16. The CDR3 here is CASTREGAASWGYTF. The CDR3 DNA reads TGTGCCAGCACCAGAGAGGGGGCAGCGTCTTGGGGCTACACCTTC.

Only a few counts were recorded for this clone. This rearrangement joins TRBV4-1 to TRBJ2-2, with unresolved D. This CDR3 is 14 amino acids long. Trimming took off 0 bases at V and 3 bases at J, with 5 bases between the two ends. Germline CDR1 and CDR2: MGHRA and YSYEKL. The CDR3 spells CASSQEGYTGELFF. CDR3 nucleotides: TGCGCCAGCAGCCAAGAGGGCTACACCGGGGAGCTGTTTTTT.

The gene calls are TRBV18 and TRBJ2-1; TRBD2 matches 8 bases. From germline, CDR1 is KGHSH and CDR2 LQKENI. The CDR3 contains 15 residues. J lost 7 bases, V lost 9 bases, and 14 bases had no gene match. In nucleotides, the CDR3 is TGTGCCAGTCAGCGGGAGAGGGGCTCAGGAAATGAGCAGTTCTTC. It is translated as CASQRERGSGNEQFF.

By share, this clone ranks as medium-sized. The chain carries TRBV10-3 and TRBJ1-3; no definite D call. V was cut by 0 bases and J by 0 bases, with 9 bases left in between. The CDR3 runs to 16 residues. Germline V gene lookup returns CDR1 ENHRY and CDR2 SYGVKD. CDR3 loop: CAISESGINSGNTIYF. Written as DNA, the CDR3 is TGTGCCATCAGTGAGTCGGGGATCAACTCTGGAAACACCATATATTTT.

This clone was detected a few times. This chain links TRBV19 with TRBJ2-1; 8 nucleotides agree with TRBD1. The germline V gene encodes CDR1 LNHDA and CDR2 SQIVND (reference sequence). J lost 1 base, V lost 0 bases, and 8 bases had no gene match. The CDR3 totals 18 residues. DNA for the CDR3: TGTGCCAGTAGTATAGATGGGACAGGATCCCTATCCTACAATGAGCAGTTCTTC. It yields the protein CASSIDGTGSLSYNEQFF.

This clone was seen a few times. This sequence joins TRBV9 and TRBJ1-2; D is uncertain. Trimming shortened V by 0 bases and J by 0 bases, and 9 bases separated the two germline ends. The germline V gene has CDR1 SGDLS and CDR2 YYNGEE. This CDR3 comprises 15 residues. The CDR3 loop reads CASSVGWAANYGYTF. For the CDR3, the DNA is TGTGCCAGCAGCGTAGGTTGGGCAGCTAACTATGGCTACACCTTC.

The chain has TRBV19 and TRBJ1-4; 7 bases map to TRBD1. This CDR3 spans 13 amino acids. The J segment lost 8 bases and the V segment lost 7 bases, leaving 7 bases of the junction unmatched. Germline V gene lookup returns CDR1 LNHDA and CDR2 SQIVND (reference sequence). DNA of the CDR3: TGTGCCAGTAACCCGACAGGGCAAGAAAAACTGTTTTTT. It translates to CASNPTGQEKLFF.

This clone was picked up a small number of times. This chain connects TRBV6-8 to TRBJ1-6; D not resolved. The CDR3 extends over 13 amino acids. CDR1 and CDR2 from the germline V gene are MNHGY and SAAAGT. With 2 bases removed from V and 8 bases from J, the gap between germline ends came to 7 bases. CDR3 protein: CASSYREDSPLHF. CDR3 nucleotide sequence: TGTGCCAGCAGTTACAGAGAGGATTCACCCCTCCACTTT.

This clone is medium-sized in the sample. The chain uses TRBV11-3 and TRBJ2-4, with 11 bases fitting TRBD2. The CDR3 sequence is 16 residues long. J lost 9 bases, V lost 4 bases, and 11 bases had no gene match. From germline, CDR1 is SGHNT and CDR2 YENEEA. CDR3 region: CASSSTGLAAGSIQYF. Here the CDR3 DNA reads TGTGCCAGCAGCTCTACGGGACTAGCGGCTGGAAGCATTCAGTACTTC.

The V call is TRBV6-8, the J call TRBJ1-1; no reliable D call. Per germline, CDR1 MNHGY and CDR2 SAAAGT. The CDR3 totals 12 residues. V shed 3 bases and J shed 6 bases, with 8 bases lying between them. Here the CDR3 reads CASSYEVAEAFF. As DNA, the CDR3 is TGTGCCAGCAGTTATGAGGTCGCTGAAGCTTTCTTT.

The V gene is TRBV11-3, the J gene TRBJ2-2; perhaps TRBD1 as D (6 bases). Germline V CDR1 and CDR2: SGHNT, YENEEA. Trimming removed 5 bases at V and 5 bases at J, with 15 bases between. This CDR3 comprises 15 residues. The CDR3 DNA follows: TGTGCCAGCAGCCCGGTAGGGGGAAGAACCGGGGAGCTGTTTTTT. It specifies CASSPVGGRTGELFF.

The V call is TRBV6-8, the J call TRBJ1-2, with D maybe TRBD1 (6 bases). Trimming removed 5 bases at V and 2 bases at J, with 9 bases between. The V gene's germline CDR1 is MNHGY and CDR2 SAAAGT. The CDR3 consists of 13 residues. In nucleotides, the CDR3 is TGTGCCAGCAGTACTCAGGGGAACTATGGCTACACCTTC. Translated, it gives CASSTQGNYGYTF.

There are a few counts of this clone. This chain uses TRBV11-3 with TRBJ2-7, with a tentative D call TRBD2 (5 bases). Trimming left V 1 base short and J 3 bases short, with 10 bases between. Germline CDR1 reads SGHNT; CDR2 reads YENEEA. This CDR3 spans 14 amino acids. For the CDR3, the DNA is TGTGCCAGCAGCTTAGGCACTAGAATCTACGAGCAGTACTTC. This codes for CASSLGTRIYEQYF.

The chain carries TRBV6-8 and TRBJ1-2, with 8 bases identical to TRBD1. CDR3 length: 12 amino acids. Germline values: CDR1 MNHGY, CDR2 SAAAGT. With V trimmed by 6 bases and J by 5 bases, 2 bases remained unmatched. CDR3 loop: CASSRDRYGYTF. The CDR3 DNA sequence: TGTGCCAGCAGCCGGGACAGGTATGGCTACACCTTC.

The chain has TRBV30 and TRBJ2-2, with a possible D match to TRBD1 (6 bases). There are 12 residues in the CDR3. From germline, CDR1 is GTSNPN and CDR2 SVGIG (reference sequence). V lost 2 bases and J lost 6, with 7 bases in between. The CDR3 DNA reads TGTGCCTGGAGTAACAGGGCCGGGGAGCTGTTTTTT. This gives the protein CAWSNRAGELFF.

This clone turned up a few times. This sequence joins TRBV9 and TRBJ2-2; 7 positions agree with TRBD1. This CDR3 spans 14 amino acids. Germline V lookup: CDR1 SGDLS, CDR2 YYNGEE. Trimming took 3 bases from V and 6 from J; bases not matched to a gene: 5. CDR3 sequence reads: CASSETGFSGELFF. The CDR3 DNA reads TGTGCCAGCAGCGAGACAGGGTTTTCCGGGGAGCTGTTTTTT. The complete variable domain, with remaining parts taken from reference TRBV9 and TRBJ2-2, reads DSGVTQTPKHLITATGQRVTLRCSPRSGDLSVYWYQQSLDQGLQFLIQYYNGEERAKGNILERFSAQQFPDLHSELNLSSLELGDSALYFCASSETGFSGELFFGEGSRLTVL.

The chain employs TRBV18 and TRBJ1-2; D uncertain. Germline V CDR1 and CDR2: KGHSH, LQKENI. The V end was cut by 2 bases, the J end by 4 bases, with 11 bases between. The CDR3 length is 14 residues. The CDR3 coding sequence is TGTGCCAGCTCACCAGTTGTCGAAGGCTATGGCTACACCTTC. This codes for CASSPVVEGYGYTF.

This clone qualifies as large. The genes are TRBV11-3 and TRBJ1-1, with no clear D. The germline V gene encodes CDR1 SGHNT and CDR2 YENEEA. Trimming removed 5 bases at V and 1 base at J, with 11 bases between. CDR3 length: 14 amino acids. In DNA, the CDR3 is TGTGCCAGCAGCCCTAGCGTTACGAACACTGAAGCTTTCTTT. Protein sequence: CASSPSVTNTEAFF.

This chain connects TRBV6-8 to TRBJ1-3, with D possibly TRBD1 on 5 matching bases. This CDR3 spans 15 amino acids. The V end was cut by 0 bases, the J end by 4 bases, with 10 bases between. Germline values: CDR1 MNHGY, CDR2 SAAAGT. The CDR3 DNA follows: TGTGCCAGCAGTTACTCGAGGGGAGGGGGAAACACCATATATTTT. This translates into CASSYSRGGGNTIYF.

The chain employs TRBV19 and TRBJ1-4; D unresolved. The V gene lost 0 bases and the J gene lost 4 bases, with 6 bases spanning the gap. Germline values: CDR1 LNHDA, CDR2 SQIVND (reference sequence). The CDR3 is 14 amino acids. CDR3 sequence reads: CASSIDSLNEKLFF. CDR3 coding DNA: TGTGCCAGTAGTATAGACAGCCTTAATGAAAAACTGTTTTTT.

The V call is TRBV6-8, the J call TRBJ2-2, with D perhaps matching TRBD2 (6 bases). The CDR3 is 14 residues long. Trimming pared 4 bases from V and 10 bases from J, leaving 16 bases between. Germline CDR1 reads MNHGY; CDR2 reads SAAAGT. The CDR3 region is CASSSGGPYLELFF. In DNA form, the CDR3 reads TGTGCCAGCAGTTCCGGAGGGCCCTATTTGGAGCTGTTTTTT.

V and J are TRBV14 and TRBJ1-2, with a tentative D call TRBD1 (5 bases). Between the trimmed V and J ends, which lost 1 base and 4 bases, there was a span of 16 bases. Per the germline V gene, CDR1 is SGHDN and CDR2 is FVKESK. CDR3 length equals 16 residues. CDR3 coding DNA: TGTGCCAGCAGCCAAGGACTACAGAGGGGAATCTATGGCTACACCTTC. This sequence encodes CASSQGLQRGIYGYTF.

The rearrangement links TRBV6-8 to TRBJ1-4; 7 positions match TRBD1. Germline V gene sequence: CDR1 MNHGY, CDR2 SAAAGT. Losses at the gene ends were 1 base for V and 7 bases for J; bases not matched to a gene: 15. There are 18 residues in the CDR3. The chain's CDR3 is CASSYYSPNFPGGEKLFF. CDR3 nucleotide sequence: TGTGCCAGCAGTTACTACTCGCCGAATTTTCCAGGGGGTGAAAAACTGTTTTTT.

The chain carries TRBV10-1 and TRBJ1-6, with D maybe TRBD1 (6 bases). The CDR3 spans 14 residues. V dropped 2 bases and J dropped 8 bases, with 10 bases sitting between them. Germline V CDR1 and CDR2: WNHNN, SYGVQD (reference sequence). The CDR3 region has the DNA TGCGCCAGCAGTGAGACCCCAGGGGATTCACCCCTCCACTTT. The encoded protein is CASSETPGDSPLHF.

The chain employs TRBV30 and TRBJ1-1; maybe TRBD1 (5 bases). The CDR3 runs to 13 residues. V was cut by 4 bases and J by 0 bases, with 9 bases left in between. CDR1 and CDR2 from the germline V gene are GTSNPN and SVGIG (reference sequence). The CDR3 sequence is CAWKGPLNTEAFF. The CDR3 DNA is TGTGCCTGGAAGGGACCGTTGAACACTGAAGCTTTCTTT.